The source of this T cell receptor beta chain is a study of T cell repertoires in cytomegalovirus infection. Background on the study: It can be stated that public TCR beta signatures indicated CMV infection as well as a matching HLA type. Whole-study results and caveats: HLA-C-restricted CMV clonotypes gave the most frequent clonotype in two of eight donors. The cumulative frequency of public TCR beta families distinguished individuals who carried CMV together with the relevant HLA.

CDR1 SGHVS and CDR2 FNYEAQ come from the germline V gene. The CDR3 totals 13 residues. Trimming removed 2 bases at V and 4 bases at J, with 8 bases between. About this clonotype: Its antigen is unknown.

TCRdb processed the reads anew with MiXCR; each CDR3 protein has one entry. This table holds some 400,000 distinct CDR3 sequences, under 40% found once. The origin of this receptor is a human donor in good health (CMV status not recorded). Some clones in this sample may be carry-over from other donors' samples. The chain has TRBV7-6 and TRBJ2-5, with a weak D call TRBD1 (5 bases). The specimen was PBMCs. Here the CDR3 DNA reads TGTGCCAGCAGCTTAACCAGGGTAGAGACCCAGTACTTC. Amino acids: CASSLTRVETQYF.